This T cell receptor (beta chain) was identified in a study of T cell responses to AZD1222 COVID-19 vaccine. This table comes from immunoSEQ multiplex PCR, and its TCRdb copy is limited to in-frame clones, with some not included. The data hold 95,000 to 150,000 clones, with roughly 84% observed a single time. Trimming pared 3 bases from V and 4 bases from J, leaving 10 bases between. The V gene's germline CDR1 is MNHNS and CDR2 SASEGT. The CDR3 extends over 14 amino acids. This chain links TRBV6-1 with TRBJ1-5, with a tentative D call TRBD1 (5 bases). The origin of this receptor is an adult in good health. The sequencing used peripheral blood, collected on day 0 of AZD1222 vaccination. CDR3 bases: TGTGCCAGCAGTGACGGGGGGTGGAATCAGCCCCAGCATTTT. It yields the protein CASSDGGWNQPQHF.